This T cell receptor (beta chain) was identified in a study of blood T cells in healthy people across ages. This clonotype was detected only a few times. It was with a sample-barcoded 5' primer and a J-beta primer mix that a second PCR of roughly 7 to 12 cycles was run. TCRdb reprocessed the 5' RACE reads via MiXCR and lists one record per CDR3 protein. Of 800,000 to 950,000 distinct CDR3 sequences detected, approximately 32% appear once; the ten largest clones hold roughly a tenth. The ends were cut back, 4 bases at V and 1 base at J, with 10 bases in the middle. Looked up from germline, CDR1 is MNHEY and CDR2 is SMNVEV (reference sequence). The CDR3 loop spans 15 amino acids. This same sample was also part of a study on T cells of mothers and their children. This second report adds: Addition of sample barcodes and 2-4 random nucleotides occurred through the M1S primer of the second PCR. In both related and unrelated pairs, TCR recombination output is shaped similarly by thymic selection.

The sample taken for sequencing was blood. The chain recombines TRBV27 with TRBJ1-4; a weak D match, TRBD1 (5 bases). The sequence was obtained from a woman in her forties in good health. CDR3 in amino acids: CASSSIRETNEKLFF. CDR3 DNA sequence: TGTGCCAGCAGTTCCATCAGGGAAACTAATGAAAAACTGTTTTTT.